The T cell receptor (beta chain) under discussion was sequenced for a study of CD4 T cells in relation to SARS-CoV-2 and coronaviruses. The wider study: TCR beta CDR3s were sequenced after approximately ten-day antigen culture of PBMCs.

Study-level points and caveats: This crossreactivity analysis covered spike protein alone, no other viral proteins.

By share, this clone counts as large. Its antigen is as yet unknown. Unexposed donor CD4+ T cells date from 2011-2018, before the COVID-19 pandemic. The cells were cultured for around ten days before CD4+ T cells were isolated. Cultures received half-medium IL-2 refreshes on days 3 and 7. Here immunoSEQ multiplex PCR was the method, and the copy in TCRdb shows in-frame clones only, minus some. The table lists 10,000 to 15,000 clones, 70% to 85% of them singletons. Between the trimmed V and J ends, which lost 5 bases and 8 bases, there was a span of 14 bases. The CDR3 runs 13 residues. CDR1 and CDR2 from the germline V gene are MNHEY and SMNVEV (reference sequence).

This receptor was taken from a human donor in good health. V usage is TRBV27 and J usage is TRBJ2-3; weak D call: TRBD1 (5 bases). Sequences were obtained from CD4+ T cells from PBMCs, cultured in vitro. The CDR3 bases are TGTGCCAGCAGTGGGGTTCAGGGAAGTACGCAGTATTTT. Amino acids: CASSGVQGSTQYF.